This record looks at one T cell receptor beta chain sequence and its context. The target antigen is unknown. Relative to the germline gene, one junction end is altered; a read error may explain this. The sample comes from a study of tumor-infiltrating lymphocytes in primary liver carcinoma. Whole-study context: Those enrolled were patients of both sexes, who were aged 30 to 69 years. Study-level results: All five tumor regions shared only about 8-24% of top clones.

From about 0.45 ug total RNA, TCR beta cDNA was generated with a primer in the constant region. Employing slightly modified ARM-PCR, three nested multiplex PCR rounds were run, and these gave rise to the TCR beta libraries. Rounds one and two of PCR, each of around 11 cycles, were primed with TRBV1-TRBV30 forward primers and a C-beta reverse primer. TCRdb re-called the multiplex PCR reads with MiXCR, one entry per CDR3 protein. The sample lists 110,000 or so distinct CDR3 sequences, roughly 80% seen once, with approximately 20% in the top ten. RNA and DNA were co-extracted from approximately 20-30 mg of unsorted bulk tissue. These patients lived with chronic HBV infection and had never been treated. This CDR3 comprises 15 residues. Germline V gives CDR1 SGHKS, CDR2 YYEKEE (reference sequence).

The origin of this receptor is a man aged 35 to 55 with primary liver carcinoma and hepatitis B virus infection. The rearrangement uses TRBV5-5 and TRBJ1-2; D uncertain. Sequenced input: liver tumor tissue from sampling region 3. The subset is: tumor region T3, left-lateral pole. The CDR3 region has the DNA TGTGCCAGCAGCGGTAACATTGGACTGAACTATGGCTTCACCTTC. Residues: CASSGNIGLNYGFTF.